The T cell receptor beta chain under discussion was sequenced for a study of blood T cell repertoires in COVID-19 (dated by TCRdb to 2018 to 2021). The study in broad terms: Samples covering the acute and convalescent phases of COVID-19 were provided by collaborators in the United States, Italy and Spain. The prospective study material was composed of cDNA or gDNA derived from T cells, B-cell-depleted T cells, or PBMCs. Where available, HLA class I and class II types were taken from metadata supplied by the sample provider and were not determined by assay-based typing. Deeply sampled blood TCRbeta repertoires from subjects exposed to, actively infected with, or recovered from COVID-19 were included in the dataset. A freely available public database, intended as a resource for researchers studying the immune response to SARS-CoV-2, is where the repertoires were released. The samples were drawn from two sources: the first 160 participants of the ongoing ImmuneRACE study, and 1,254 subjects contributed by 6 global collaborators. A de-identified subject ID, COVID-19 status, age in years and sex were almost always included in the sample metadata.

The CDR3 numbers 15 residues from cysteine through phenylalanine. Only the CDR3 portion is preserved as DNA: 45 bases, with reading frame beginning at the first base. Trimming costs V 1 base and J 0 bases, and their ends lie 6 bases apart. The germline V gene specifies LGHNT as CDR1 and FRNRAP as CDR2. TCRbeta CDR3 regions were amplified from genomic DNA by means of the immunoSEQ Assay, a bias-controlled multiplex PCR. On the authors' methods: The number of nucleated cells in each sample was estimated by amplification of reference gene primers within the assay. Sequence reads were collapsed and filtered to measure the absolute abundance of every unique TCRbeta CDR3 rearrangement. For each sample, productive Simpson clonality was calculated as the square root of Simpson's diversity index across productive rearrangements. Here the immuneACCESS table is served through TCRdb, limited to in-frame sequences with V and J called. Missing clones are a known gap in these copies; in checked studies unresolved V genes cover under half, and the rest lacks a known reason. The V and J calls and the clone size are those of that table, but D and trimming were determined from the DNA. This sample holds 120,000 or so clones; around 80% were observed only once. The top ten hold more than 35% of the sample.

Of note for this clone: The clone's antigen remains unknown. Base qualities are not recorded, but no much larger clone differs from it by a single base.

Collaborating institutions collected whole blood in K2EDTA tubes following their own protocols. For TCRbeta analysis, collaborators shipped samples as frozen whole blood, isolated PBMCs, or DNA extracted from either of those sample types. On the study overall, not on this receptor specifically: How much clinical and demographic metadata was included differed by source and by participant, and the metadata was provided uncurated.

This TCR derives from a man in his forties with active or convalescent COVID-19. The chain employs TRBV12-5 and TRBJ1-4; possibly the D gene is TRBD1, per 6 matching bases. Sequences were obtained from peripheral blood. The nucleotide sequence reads TGTGCTAGTGGTTTGGGGACAGCAACTAATGAAAAACTGTTTTTT. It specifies CASGLGTATNEKLFF.